The T cell receptor (beta chain) described here comes from a study of cytomegalovirus exposure and HLA in healthy donors. General study results and limits: HLA allele associations emerged for some 16,000 TCR beta sequences in a later analysis, at 0.05 false discovery rate.

From germline, CDR1 is SGHNT and CDR2 YYREEE (reference sequence). J lost 4 bases, V lost 4 bases, and 7 bases had no gene match. There are 15 residues in the CDR3. This clone was seen a few times. The antigen is unknown. Vbeta (60) and Jbeta (13) primers were used in the PCR. Some clones are missing from TCRdb's copy, which holds only in-frame ones; the method was immunoSEQ multiplex PCR. The table includes 120,000 to 150,000 clones, 84% detected once. Sequencing input: PBMCs. The receptor was derived from a boy between 2 and 15 years old in good health and CMV-seronegative. This rearrangement joins TRBV5-4 to TRBJ1-3, with 8 bases lining up with TRBD1. This CDR3 is CASSRRTGQGNTIYF. Here the CDR3 DNA reads TGTGCCAGCAGCCGGAGGACAGGGCAGGGAAACACCATATATTTT.